Each of the 12 T cell receptor beta chains below was sequenced from the same sample in a study of shared clonotypes between healthy human individuals (TCRdb year 2020). Receptor libraries were prepared by the immunoSEQ multiplex PCR assay. TCRdb mirrors the immuneACCESS table, restricted to in-frame sequences. Some clones are absent from its copies; in checked studies, under half trace to an unresolved V gene, and the reason for the others is unknown. The table for this sample lists 2 million to 2.5 million clones; roughly 94% of them were counted only once. 0.1% to 0.15% of the sample lies in the top ten. Material: naive CD4+ T cells sorted from blood. In light of the paper, this sample's cell subset or site label describes: CD45RA+ positively selected. These receptors were taken from a man aged 18 to 29 in good health.

The CDR3 loop is CAWSPRGGISNQPQHF. For the CDR3, the DNA is TGTGCCTGGAGCCCCCGCGGGGGGATTAGCAATCAGCCCCAGCATTTT. The chain recombines TRBV30 with TRBJ1-5, with D tentatively TRBD1 (5 bases). The germline V and J ends were trimmed by 3 bases and 0 bases, with 15 bases remaining between them. The CDR3 covers 16 residues. The germline gives CDR1 GTSNPN, CDR2 SVGIG (reference sequence).

The CDR3 DNA is TGTGCCATCAGCCACAGGGGCCGCACAGATACGCAGTATTTT. It is translated as CAISHRGRTDTQYF. The chain carries TRBV10-3 and TRBJ2-3, with 7 nucleotides matching TRBD1. Looked up from germline, CDR1 is ENHRY and CDR2 is SYGVKD. This CDR3 is 14 amino acids long. With V trimmed by 6 bases and J by 1 base, 4 bases remained unmatched.

This clone occurred once. The chain uses TRBV10-3 and TRBJ2-1, with 13 bases identical to TRBD2. Germline lookup yields CDR1 ENHRY and CDR2 SYGVKD. This CDR3 contains 16 residues. Unmatched junction bases numbered 5, after V lost 6 bases and J lost 3 bases. For the CDR3, the DNA is TGTGCCATCAGCGGGACTAGCGGGACGAACTACAATGAGCAGTTCTTC. This encodes CAISGTSGTNYNEQFF.

The rearrangement uses TRBV29-1 and TRBJ2-3; D possibly corresponds to TRBD2 (6 bases). The CDR3 has 12 residues. Per germline, CDR1 SQVTM and CDR2 ANQGSEA. V was trimmed by 7 bases and J by 3 bases, leaving 11 bases between them. CDR3 bases: TGCAGCGCTAGCGTTTTTACAGATACGCAGTATTTT. Its translation: CSASVFTDTQYF.

The chain employs TRBV30 and TRBJ2-7, with a tentative D call TRBD2 (6 bases). The CDR3 is made up of 15 amino acids. Trimming took off 4 bases at V and 2 bases at J, with 18 bases between the two ends. In germline, CDR1 is GTSNPN, CDR2 SVGIG (reference sequence). CDR3 in amino acids: CAWMRRAGYTYEQYF. The DNA for the CDR3 is TGTGCCTGGATGAGACGAGCGGGCTATACCTACGAGCAGTACTTC.

The V call is TRBV5-4, the J call TRBJ2-5; 7 bases are shared with TRBD1. The CDR3 sequence is 13 residues long. The V and J ends lost 6 bases and 4 bases, in that order; junction bases with no gene match: 6. Germline V CDR1 and CDR2: SGHNT, YYREEE (reference sequence). Here the CDR3 reads CASTRQGLETQYF. The DNA for the CDR3 is TGTGCCAGCACCAGACAGGGATTAGAGACCCAGTACTTC.

The chain recombines TRBV29-1 with TRBJ1-2; D gene unclear. CDR1 and CDR2 (germline): SQVTM, ANQGSEA. The CDR3 consists of 11 residues. V was clipped by 4 bases and J by 7 bases, with 10 bases between them. For the CDR3, the DNA is TGCAGCGTTGTCAAGGTCACTGGCTACACCTTC. This gives the protein CSVVKVTGYTF.

Points on this clone: The same CDR3 also results from other DNA sequences found in this sample. The gene calls are TRBV10-1 and TRBJ2-2; no clear D. Trimming shortened V by 4 bases and J by 5 bases, and 5 bases separated the two germline ends. CDR3 length: 12 amino acids. From germline, CDR1 is WNHNN and CDR2 SYGVQD (reference sequence). The CDR3: CASSADTGELFF. In nucleotides, the CDR3 is TGCGCCAGCAGTGCAGATACCGGGGAGCTGTTTTTT.

V usage is TRBV30 and J usage is TRBJ1-2; unclear D gene. Germline CDR1 reads GTSNPN; CDR2 reads SVGIG (reference sequence). Between the trimmed V and J ends, which lost 2 bases and 3 bases, there was a span of 10 bases. This CDR3 is built from 13 residues. The CDR3 sequence: CAWSLAGDYGYTF. The DNA for the CDR3 is TGTGCCTGGAGTTTGGCAGGAGACTATGGCTACACCTTC.

On this clone itself: This same CDR3 is encoded by further DNA sequences in the sample. The gene calls are TRBV7-2 and TRBJ2-7; TRBD2 matches 11 bases. V shed 4 bases and J 3 bases; nucleotides not matched to a gene: 5. Germline-derived CDR1 and CDR2 are SGHTA and FQGNSA. The CDR3 consists of 15 residues. CDR3 coding DNA: TGTGCCAGCAGCTCTACCGGGACTAGCGGCTACGAGCAGTACTTC. It translates to CASSSTGTSGYEQYF.

This chain uses TRBV30 with TRBJ1-2; weak D call: TRBD1 (6 bases). The CDR3 has 15 amino acids. Trimming pared 4 bases from V and 3 bases from J, leaving 18 bases between. The germline gives CDR1 GTSNPN, CDR2 SVGIG (reference sequence). The CDR3 loop is CAWKDDQGTHYGYTF. The CDR3 nucleotides read TGTGCCTGGAAAGATGATCAGGGGACGCACTATGGCTACACCTTC.

The gene calls are TRBV19 and TRBJ1-1, with 10 bases identical to TRBD1. The trim removed 4 bases at V and 4 bases at J, leaving 6 bases unmatched. The length of the CDR3 is 15 residues. Germline V gene sequence: CDR1 LNHDA, CDR2 SQIVND (reference sequence). CDR3: CASSKPGQGGTEAFF. CDR3 nucleotides: TGTGCCAGTAGTAAGCCTGGACAGGGGGGCACTGAAGCTTTCTTT.